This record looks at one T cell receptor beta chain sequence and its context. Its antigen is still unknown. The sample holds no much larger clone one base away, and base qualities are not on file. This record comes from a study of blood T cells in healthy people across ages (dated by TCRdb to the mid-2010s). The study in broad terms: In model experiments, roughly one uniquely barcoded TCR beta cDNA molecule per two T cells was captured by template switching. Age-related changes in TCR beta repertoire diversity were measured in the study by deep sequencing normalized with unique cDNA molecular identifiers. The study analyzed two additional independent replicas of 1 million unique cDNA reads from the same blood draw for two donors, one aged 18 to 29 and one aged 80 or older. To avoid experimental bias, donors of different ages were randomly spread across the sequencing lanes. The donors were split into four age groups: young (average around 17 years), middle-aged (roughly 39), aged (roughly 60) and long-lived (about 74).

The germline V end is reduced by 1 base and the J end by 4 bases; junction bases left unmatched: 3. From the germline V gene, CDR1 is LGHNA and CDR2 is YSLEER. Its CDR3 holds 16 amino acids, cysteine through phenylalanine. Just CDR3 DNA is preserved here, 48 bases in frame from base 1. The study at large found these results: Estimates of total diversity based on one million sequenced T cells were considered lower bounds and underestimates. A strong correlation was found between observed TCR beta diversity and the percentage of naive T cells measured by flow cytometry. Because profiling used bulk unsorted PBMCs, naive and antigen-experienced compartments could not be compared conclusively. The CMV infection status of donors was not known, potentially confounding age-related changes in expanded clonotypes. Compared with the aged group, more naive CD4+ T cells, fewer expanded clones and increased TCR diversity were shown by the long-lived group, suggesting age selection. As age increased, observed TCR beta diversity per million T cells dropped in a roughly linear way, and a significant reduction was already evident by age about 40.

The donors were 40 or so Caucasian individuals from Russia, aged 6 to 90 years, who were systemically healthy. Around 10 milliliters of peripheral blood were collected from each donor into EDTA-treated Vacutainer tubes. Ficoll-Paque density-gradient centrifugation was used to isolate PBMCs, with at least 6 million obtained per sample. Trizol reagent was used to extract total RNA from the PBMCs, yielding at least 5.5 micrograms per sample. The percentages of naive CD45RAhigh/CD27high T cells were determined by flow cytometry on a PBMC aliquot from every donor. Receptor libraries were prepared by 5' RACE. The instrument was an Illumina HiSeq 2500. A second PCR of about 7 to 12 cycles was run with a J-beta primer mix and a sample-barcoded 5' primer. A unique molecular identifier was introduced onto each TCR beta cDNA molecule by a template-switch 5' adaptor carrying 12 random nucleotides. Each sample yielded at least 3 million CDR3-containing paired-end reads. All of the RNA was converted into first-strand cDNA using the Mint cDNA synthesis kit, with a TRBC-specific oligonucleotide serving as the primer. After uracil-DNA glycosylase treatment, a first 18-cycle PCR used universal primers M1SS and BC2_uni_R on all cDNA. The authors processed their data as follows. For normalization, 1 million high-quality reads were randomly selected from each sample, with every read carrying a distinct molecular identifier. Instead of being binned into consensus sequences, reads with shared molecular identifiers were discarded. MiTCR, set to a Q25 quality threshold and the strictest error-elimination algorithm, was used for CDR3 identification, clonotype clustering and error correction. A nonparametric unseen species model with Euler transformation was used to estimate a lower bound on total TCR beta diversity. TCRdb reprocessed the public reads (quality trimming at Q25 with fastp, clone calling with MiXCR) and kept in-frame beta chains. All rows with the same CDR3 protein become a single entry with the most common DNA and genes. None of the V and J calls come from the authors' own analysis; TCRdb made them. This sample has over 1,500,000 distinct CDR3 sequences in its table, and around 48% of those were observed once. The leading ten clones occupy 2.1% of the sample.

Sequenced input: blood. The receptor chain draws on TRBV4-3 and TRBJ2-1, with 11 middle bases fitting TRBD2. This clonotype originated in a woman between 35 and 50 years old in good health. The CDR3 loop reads CASSQGASGGYNEQFF. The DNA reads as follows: TGCGCCAGCAGCCAAGGGGCTAGCGGGGGGTACAATGAGCAGTTCTTC.